The rows below give T cell receptor beta chains drawn from one sample of a study of blood T cell repertoires in COVID-19. Some clones are missing from TCRdb's copy, which holds only in-frame ones; the method was immunoSEQ multiplex PCR. The table includes about 160,000 clones, more than 75% detected once. The sample consisted of peripheral blood. The receptor source for this set is a woman aged 65 to 85 with COVID-19, enrolled during active disease. Both conserved end residues are part of each CDR3. The D gene is left open where the match is weak.

cdr3_aa: CASSEALHLGSINTEAFF
d_call: -
v_call: TRBV2
j_call: TRBJ1-1
cdr3_length: 18

cdr3_aa: CASSLSGGGAHEQYF
d_call: TRBD2
v_call: TRBV7-2
j_call: TRBJ2-7
cdr3_length: 15

cdr3_aa: CASSSSEGANNEQFF
d_call: TRBD1
v_call: TRBV6-5
j_call: TRBJ2-1
cdr3_length: 15

cdr3_aa: CASSRGTGGVQETQYF
d_call: TRBD1
v_call: TRBV19
j_call: TRBJ2-5
cdr3_length: 16

cdr3_aa: CASSLKGTGEKPQHF
d_call: TRBD1
v_call: TRBV28
j_call: TRBJ1-5
cdr3_length: 15

cdr3_aa: CASSSGLLELFF
d_call: -
v_call: TRBV6-5
j_call: TRBJ2-2
cdr3_length: 12

cdr3_aa: CASTWGGFGEQFF
d_call: TRBD2
v_call: TRBV12-3/TRBV12-4
j_call: TRBJ2-1
cdr3_length: 13

cdr3_aa: CAISDHWTGNTGELFF
d_call: TRBD1
v_call: TRBV10-3
j_call: TRBJ2-2
cdr3_length: 16

cdr3_aa: CASSRGRGYTF
d_call: -
v_call: TRBV3-1/TRBV3-2
j_call: TRBJ1-2
cdr3_length: 11

cdr3_aa: CASSPQTGVNTGELFF
d_call: TRBD1
v_call: TRBV5-1
j_call: TRBJ2-2
cdr3_length: 16

cdr3_aa: CASSPYPGVSGNSPLHF
d_call: -
v_call: TRBV7-8
j_call: TRBJ1-6
cdr3_length: 17

cdr3_aa: CASSQARQSSGNTIYF
d_call: -
v_call: TRBV3-1/TRBV3-2
j_call: TRBJ1-3
cdr3_length: 16

cdr3_aa: CASSTSGGAYNEQFF
d_call: TRBD2
v_call: TRBV5-4
j_call: TRBJ2-1
cdr3_length: 15

cdr3_aa: CACGDTQETQYF
d_call: -
v_call: TRBV30
j_call: TRBJ2-5
cdr3_length: 12

cdr3_aa: CASSPRWTNDQPQHF
d_call: -
v_call: TRBV3-1/TRBV3-2
j_call: TRBJ1-5
cdr3_length: 15

cdr3_aa: CASSKNQAQLDTEAFF
d_call: -
v_call: TRBV21-1
j_call: TRBJ1-1
cdr3_length: 16

cdr3_aa: CASSLNSLNTIYF
d_call: -
v_call: TRBV5-6
j_call: TRBJ1-3
cdr3_length: 13

cdr3_aa: CASTAISGGGSAEAFF
d_call: -
v_call: TRBV19
j_call: TRBJ1-1
cdr3_length: 16

cdr3_aa: CATSIVGVNEQFF
d_call: -
v_call: TRBV15
j_call: TRBJ2-1
cdr3_length: 13

cdr3_aa: CASRDRNTGELFF
d_call: -
v_call: TRBV6-5
j_call: TRBJ2-2
cdr3_length: 13

cdr3_aa: CASSPRRGPQTEAFF
d_call: -
v_call: TRBV11-1
j_call: TRBJ1-1
cdr3_length: 15

cdr3_aa: CASSRGQVDNYGYTF
d_call: TRBD1
v_call: TRBV7-8
j_call: TRBJ1-2
cdr3_length: 15

cdr3_aa: CASSPGQYNEQYF
d_call: TRBD1
v_call: TRBV5-6
j_call: TRBJ2-7
cdr3_length: 13

cdr3_aa: CASRLTWAPDTQYF
d_call: -
v_call: TRBV7-8
j_call: TRBJ2-3
cdr3_length: 14

cdr3_aa: CSAGDTEAFF
d_call: -
v_call: TRBV20-1
j_call: TRBJ1-1
cdr3_length: 10

cdr3_aa: CASSSLTGSSSGNTIYF
d_call: TRBD1
v_call: TRBV7-8
j_call: TRBJ1-3
cdr3_length: 17

cdr3_aa: CASSSSGVSYEQYF
d_call: TRBD2
v_call: TRBV5-6
j_call: TRBJ2-7
cdr3_length: 14

cdr3_aa: CASSQGDRVTGELFF
d_call: TRBD1
v_call: TRBV3-1/TRBV3-2
j_call: TRBJ2-2
cdr3_length: 15

cdr3_aa: CASSRATGGSGNTIYF
d_call: TRBD1
v_call: TRBV18
j_call: TRBJ1-3
cdr3_length: 16

cdr3_aa: CASSLQGLPGTIYF
d_call: -
v_call: TRBV28
j_call: TRBJ1-3
cdr3_length: 14

cdr3_aa: CASSPMGAGGGSETQYF
d_call: TRBD2
v_call: TRBV7-8
j_call: TRBJ2-5
cdr3_length: 17

cdr3_aa: CASSLTTAGLNEQFF
d_call: TRBD2
v_call: TRBV27
j_call: TRBJ2-1
cdr3_length: 15

cdr3_aa: CASSQELRAGNYGYTF
d_call: -
v_call: TRBV3-1/TRBV3-2
j_call: TRBJ1-2
cdr3_length: 16

cdr3_aa: CASSLDRVGNQPQHF
d_call: TRBD1
v_call: TRBV6-5
j_call: TRBJ1-5
cdr3_length: 15

cdr3_aa: CASSWTGGVTGELFF
d_call: TRBD1
v_call: TRBV7-2
j_call: TRBJ2-2
cdr3_length: 15

cdr3_aa: CASRPTGSNTGELFF
d_call: -
v_call: TRBV6-5
j_call: TRBJ2-2
cdr3_length: 15

cdr3_aa: CASSSRDRVNEQFF
d_call: TRBD1
v_call: TRBV18
j_call: TRBJ2-1
cdr3_length: 14

cdr3_aa: CASSLGQGGYGYTF
d_call: TRBD1
v_call: TRBV28
j_call: TRBJ1-2
cdr3_length: 14

cdr3_aa: CASSIEGSPAGGNQPQHF
d_call: -
v_call: TRBV19
j_call: TRBJ1-5
cdr3_length: 18

cdr3_aa: CASSQGLAGGYLTYNEQFF
d_call: TRBD2
v_call: TRBV5-6
j_call: TRBJ2-1
cdr3_length: 19

cdr3_aa: CASSDPTGTANTEAFF
d_call: TRBD1
v_call: TRBV6-4
j_call: TRBJ1-1
cdr3_length: 16

cdr3_aa: CASSSRWLVGHNEQFF
d_call: -
v_call: TRBV11-1
j_call: TRBJ2-1
cdr3_length: 16

cdr3_aa: CSASPSEGTLHF
d_call: -
v_call: TRBV20-1
j_call: TRBJ1-6
cdr3_length: 12

cdr3_aa: CASFGWGQGQYNEQFF
d_call: TRBD1
v_call: TRBV3-1/TRBV3-2
j_call: TRBJ2-1
cdr3_length: 16

cdr3_aa: CASLSPGQGRTGELFF
d_call: TRBD1
v_call: TRBV28
j_call: TRBJ2-2
cdr3_length: 16

cdr3_aa: CASSPGGAGIYSYEQYF
d_call: TRBD2
v_call: TRBV4-1
j_call: TRBJ2-7
cdr3_length: 17

cdr3_aa: CASSPPARGNGFTEAFF
d_call: -
v_call: TRBV7-8
j_call: TRBJ1-1
cdr3_length: 17

cdr3_aa: CASSTPQGTQPQHF
d_call: -
v_call: TRBV28
j_call: TRBJ1-5
cdr3_length: 14

cdr3_aa: CASSSARGNNEKLFF
d_call: TRBD1
v_call: TRBV6-6
j_call: TRBJ1-4
cdr3_length: 15

cdr3_aa: CASSITAGGHTQYF
d_call: TRBD2
v_call: TRBV19
j_call: TRBJ2-3
cdr3_length: 14

cdr3_aa: CAWRPGLAGGFTDTQYF
d_call: TRBD2
v_call: TRBV30
j_call: TRBJ2-3
cdr3_length: 17

cdr3_aa: CASSYMGTANTEAFF
d_call: TRBD1
v_call: TRBV3-1/TRBV3-2
j_call: TRBJ1-1
cdr3_length: 15

cdr3_aa: CASSQGSHGGDTIYF
d_call: -
v_call: TRBV2
j_call: TRBJ1-3
cdr3_length: 15

cdr3_aa: CASSLGSGSGGVDTQYF
d_call: TRBD2
v_call: TRBV7-2
j_call: TRBJ2-3
cdr3_length: 17

cdr3_aa: CATSSPSGGSFRETQYF
d_call: TRBD2
v_call: TRBV15
j_call: TRBJ2-5
cdr3_length: 17

cdr3_aa: CSVGEIHSTDTQYF
d_call: -
v_call: TRBV29-1
j_call: TRBJ2-3
cdr3_length: 14

cdr3_aa: CASSLGVTRGDTQYF
d_call: -
v_call: TRBV7-9
j_call: TRBJ2-3
cdr3_length: 15

cdr3_aa: CASSFGTGVAYEQYF
d_call: TRBD1
v_call: TRBV5-1
j_call: TRBJ2-7
cdr3_length: 15

cdr3_aa: CASSYNAGARNNEQFF
d_call: -
v_call: TRBV6-5
j_call: TRBJ2-1
cdr3_length: 16